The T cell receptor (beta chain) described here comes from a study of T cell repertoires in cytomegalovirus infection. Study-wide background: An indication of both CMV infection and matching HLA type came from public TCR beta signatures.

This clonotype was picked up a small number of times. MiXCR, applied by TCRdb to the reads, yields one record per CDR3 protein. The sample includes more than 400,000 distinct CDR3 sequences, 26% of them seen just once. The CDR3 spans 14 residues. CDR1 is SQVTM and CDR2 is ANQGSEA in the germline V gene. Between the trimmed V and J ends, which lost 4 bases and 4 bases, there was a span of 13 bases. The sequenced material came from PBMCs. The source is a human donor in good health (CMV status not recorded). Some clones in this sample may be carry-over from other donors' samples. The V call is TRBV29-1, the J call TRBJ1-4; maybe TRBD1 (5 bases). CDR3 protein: CSVAGPANNEKLFF. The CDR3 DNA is TGCAGCGTTGCGGGGCCAGCGAATAATGAAAAACTGTTTTTT.